This T cell receptor (beta chain) is drawn from a study of T cells after yellow fever vaccination. Study-level points and caveats: Post-booster repertoires again held most primary-vaccination clones (roughly 95% CD4, 88% CD8). On re-exposure, the response was weaker but peaked faster, at day 5 versus 15. Bulk-population clonotypes that are abundant could appear as contaminants in FACS-sorted repertoires.

TCRdb passed the 5' RACE reads through MiXCR, listing each CDR3 protein once. The data contain around 330,000 distinct CDR3 sequences, approximately 3.8% of them singletons. A word on this clonotype: Its specificity is unknown.

V lost 4 bases to trimming and J lost 1 base, with 15 bases between them. CDR3 length: 16 amino acids. CDR1 and CDR2 (germline): MGHRA, YSYEKL. V and J are TRBV4-1 and TRBJ2-3, with D perhaps TRBD2 (6 bases). The sequence came from a man aged 18 to 29 who received the YFV17D yellow fever vaccine. The material sequenced was PBMCs, taken on the day of the yellow fever booster vaccination. The CDR3 DNA is TGCGCCAGCAGCCCGGGTAGCGGAACTCGCACAGATACGCAGTATTTT. Its protein product is CASSPGSGTRTDTQYF.